Listed here are 30 T cell receptor beta chains from one sample, sequenced in a study of T cell responses to AZD1222 COVID-19 vaccine (TCRdb year 2021). Library preparation employed the immunoSEQ multiplex PCR assay. TCRdb limited this immuneACCESS table to in-frame rearrangements with V and J called. A share of clones is missing; checked studies link under half to unresolved V genes, and the rest is unexplained. This sample gives fewer than 150,000 clones in total; around 87% of them show up just once. About 1.2% of the sample rests with the top ten. Sample time point, as interpreted from the label and publication: baseline before first vaccination. The material was peripheral blood, obtained on day 0 of AZD1222 vaccination. These receptor sequences come from an adult in good health.

The V and J genes are TRBV2 and TRBJ2-7; 9 positions match TRBD1. The CDR3 runs to 14 residues. With 6 bases clipped from V and 6 bases from J, the junction kept 9 bases outside the gene matches. Germline lookup yields CDR1 SNHLY and CDR2 FYNNEI. In nucleotides, the CDR3 is TGTGCCAGCAGCGGGACAGGGAGAGTGGGCGAGCAGTACTTC. This sequence encodes CASSGTGRVGEQYF.

The chain recombines TRBV7-2 with TRBJ1-1; D gene uncertain. The germline V gene has CDR1 SGHTA and CDR2 FQGNSA. This CDR3 comprises 15 residues. V was clipped by 2 bases and J by 1 base, with 11 bases between them. CDR3 sequence reads: CASSLNAATNTEAFF. The CDR3 nucleotides read TGTGCCAGCAGCTTAAATGCGGCGACGAACACTGAAGCTTTCTTT.

The chain is built from TRBV6-2 or TRBV6-3 and TRBJ2-3, with 10 bases matching TRBD2. V lost 6 bases and J lost 2; bases outside the gene matches: 11. The CDR3 spans 17 residues. In germline, CDR1 is MNHEY, CDR2 SVGEGT. The CDR3 reads CASSHGAGGRLTDTQYF. The CDR3 DNA reads TGTGCCAGCAGCCACGGAGCGGGGGGGCGGCTCACAGATACGCAGTATTTT.

V is TRBV12-3 or TRBV12-4 and J is TRBJ2-3; D not certain. CDR3 length: 12 residues. V was pared by 4 bases and J by 5 bases, with 7 bases between. DNA of the CDR3: TGTGCCAGCAGTTGGGCCGTAGATACGCAGTATTTT. It codes for CASSWAVDTQYF.

The rearrangement links TRBV9 to TRBJ1-4, with D maybe TRBD1 (6 bases). V was pared by 0 bases and J by 12 bases, with 12 bases between. Germline lookup yields CDR1 SGDLS and CDR2 YYNGEE. There are 13 residues in the CDR3. The CDR3 DNA sequence: TGTGCCAGCAGCGTAGGGGGCAGGGGAGAACTGTTTTTT. It encodes CASSVGGRGELFF.

Worth noting for this clone: Since a much larger clone is just one base distant, this may be a read error. The same CDR3 is also encoded by other DNA sequences in this sample. J is TRBJ2-2 and V is TRBV5-1, with D hard to call. Trimming removed 1 base from V and 5 bases from J, with 15 bases in between. Germline V gives CDR1 SGHRS, CDR2 YFSETQ. CDR3 length: 16 amino acids. The CDR3 region has the DNA TGCGCCAGCAGCTTGTCGGTCCATCCTGGTACCGGGGAGCTGTTTTTT. Residues: CASSLSVHPGTGELFF.

This clone was counted a few times. The rearrangement links TRBV11-2 to TRBJ1-4; possibly TRBD1 for D (5 bases). This CDR3 region has 13 residues. Germline-derived CDR1 and CDR2 are SGHAT and FQNNGV. The V and J ends lost 6 bases and 10 bases respectively, with 15 bases between them. As DNA, the CDR3 is TGTGCCAGCAGTCAAATCACCCAGGGAAAACTGTTTTTT. Translated, it gives CASSQITQGKLFF.

V and J are TRBV6-4 and TRBJ1-4; tentative D call: TRBD1 (5 bases). The ends were cut back, 8 bases at V and 6 bases at J, with 13 bases in the middle. Looked up from germline, CDR1 is MRHNA and CDR2 is SNTAGT. This CDR3 comprises 13 residues. The chain's CDR3 is CASGGRADEKLFF. In DNA form, the CDR3 reads TGTGCCAGCGGAGGCAGGGCGGATGAAAAACTGTTTTTT.

The chain combines TRBV11-2 with TRBJ2-7, with unresolved D. In germline, CDR1 is SGHAT, CDR2 FQNNGV. CDR3 size: 16 residues. Trimming stripped 1 base from V and 1 base from J, with 14 bases between. The CDR3 sequence is CASSLAWGGGSYEQYF. CDR3 nucleotides: TGTGCCAGCAGCTTAGCATGGGGTGGTGGTTCCTACGAGCAGTACTTC.

Only one count was recorded for this clone. V is TRBV6-5 and J is TRBJ1-1; D perhaps matches TRBD1 (5 bases). The CDR3 is 13 residues long. V gave up 6 bases and J gave up 10 bases, with 18 bases separating them. Germline lookup yields CDR1 MNHEY and CDR2 SVGAGI. The CDR3 sequence is CASRTTGGARAFF. For the CDR3, the DNA is TGTGCCAGCAGAACCACAGGTGGGGCAAGAGCTTTCTTT.

About this clone: An end of the junction does not agree with germline; a read error may underlie this. This rearrangement joins TRBV7-9 to TRBJ1-1, with D maybe TRBD1 (6 bases). The CDR3 spans 14 residues. Germline V lookup: CDR1 SEHNR, CDR2 FQNEAQ (reference sequence). The CDR3 loop is CASRARRDNNEAFF. CDR3 sequence (DNA): TGTGCCAGCAGAGCCCGACGGGACAACAATGAAGCTTTCTTT.

This chain links TRBV5-6 with TRBJ2-7; D is undetermined. The CDR3 is made up of 17 amino acids. Trimming removed 0 bases at V and 2 bases at J, with 18 bases between. Germline assignment: CDR1 SGHDT and CDR2 YYEEEE. This CDR3 reads CASSLAEKVFPAYEQYF. The CDR3 nucleotides read TGTGCCAGCAGCTTGGCGGAAAAGGTGTTCCCGGCCTACGAGCAGTACTTC. Full variable domain (outside the CDR3, taken from reference TRBV5-6 and TRBJ2-7): DAGVTQSPTHLIKTRGQQVTLRCSPKSGHDTVSWYQQALGQGPQFIFQYYEEEERQRGNFPDRFSGHQFPNYSSELNVNALLLGDSALYLCASSLAEKVFPAYEQYFGPGTRLTVT.

The CDR3 DNA follows: TGTGCTAGTGGTACCCTCGGAGAGACCCAGTACTTC. This sequence encodes CASGTLGETQYF. The chain employs TRBV12-5 and TRBJ2-5; D uncertain. This CDR3 has 12 amino acids. Trimming cost V 5 bases and J 4 bases, with 8 bases left between them. CDR1 is LGHNT and CDR2 is FRNRAP in the germline V gene.

This clone occurred a few times. J is TRBJ2-2 and V is TRBV27; either TRBD1 or TRBD2 may fit D (5 bases each). The CDR3 loop spans 15 amino acids. Germline CDR1 is MNHEY and CDR2 is SMNVEV (reference sequence). Trimming shortened V by 6 bases and J by 1 base, and 12 bases separated the two germline ends. CDR3 sequence (DNA): TGTGCCAGCAGGTGGGGGTTGGGGAACACCGGGGAGCTGTTTTTT. Translated, it gives CASRWGLGNTGELFF.

The V call is TRBV5-6, the J call TRBJ2-7; no clear D. Trimming shortened V by 1 base and J by 5 bases, and 4 bases separated the two germline ends. This CDR3 spans 11 amino acids. The V gene's germline CDR1 is SGHDT and CDR2 YYEEEE. DNA of the CDR3: TGTGCCAGCAGCTTGCTGCACGAGCAGTACTTC. This sequence encodes CASSLLHEQYF.

This chain joins TRBV4-1 and TRBJ2-1, with TRBD2 matching 12 bases. There are 16 residues in the CDR3. After removal of 3 bases from V and 10 bases from J, the junction contained 10 bases not matched to a gene. Germline V gene data show CDR1 as MGHRA and CDR2 as YSYEKL. Written as DNA, the CDR3 is TGCGCCAGCAGCCAGGCGACTAGCGGGGGAGATTTAGAGCAGTTCTTC. The encoded protein is CASSQATSGGDLEQFF.

The chain uses TRBV6-2 or TRBV6-3 and TRBJ1-6; perhaps TRBD1 as D (6 bases). CDR1 MNHEY and CDR2 SVGEGT come from the germline V gene. The CDR3 contains 14 residues. V was shortened by 7 bases and J by 10 bases, with 17 bases between the two germline ends. The CDR3 coding sequence is TGTGCCAGCACCCCGTGGGGGGCTGGATCACCCCTCCACTTT. Its translation: CASTPWGAGSPLHF.

CDR3 nucleotides: TGTGCCAGCAGCTTGGTATTGGGGGCGCCCACTGAAGCTTTCTTT. Translation gives CASSLVLGAPTEAFF. V usage is TRBV5-8 and J usage is TRBJ1-1; tentatively, D is TRBD1 (6 bases). Germline V lookup: CDR1 SGHTS, CDR2 YDEGEE. The CDR3 extends over 15 amino acids. The ends were cut back, 0 bases at V and 4 bases at J, with 13 bases in the middle.

The genes are TRBV4-2 and TRBJ2-1, with TRBD1 matching over 7 bases. Per the germline V gene, CDR1 is LGHNA and CDR2 is YNFKEQ. The CDR3 extends over 15 amino acids. Trimming removed 3 bases from V and 10 bases from J; junction bases left unmatched: 12. The CDR3 bases are TGTGCCAGCAGCCAGGCACAGGGGATTTCGTGGGAGCAGTTCTTC. Encoded protein: CASSQAQGISWEQFF.

V and J are TRBV5-1 and TRBJ2-7; 12 bases map to TRBD2. The CDR3 covers 15 residues. J was trimmed by 1 base and V by 4 bases; bases with no gene match: 3. Per germline, CDR1 SGHRS and CDR2 YFSETQ. This CDR3 reads CASSPLAGGSYEQYF. CDR3 DNA sequence: TGCGCCAGCAGCCCCCTAGCGGGGGGGTCCTACGAGCAGTACTTC.

The chain employs TRBV3-1 (or the pseudogene TRBV3-2) and TRBJ1-1; 7 nucleotides agree with TRBD1. Germline lookup yields CDR1 LGHDT and CDR2 YNNKEL (reference sequence). The CDR3 spans 13 residues. V dropped 0 bases and J dropped 11; count of bases not matched to a gene: 6. CDR3: CASSQDVQGGAFF. CDR3 coding DNA: TGTGCCAGCAGCCAAGATGTGCAGGGGGGGGCTTTCTTT.

This sequence joins TRBV5-5 and TRBJ2-7, with D perhaps matching TRBD1 or TRBD2 (5 bases each). The CDR3 sequence is 13 residues long. CDR1 and CDR2 (germline): SGHKS, YYEKEE (reference sequence). V lost 0 bases to trimming and J lost 6 bases, with 10 bases between them. The chain's CDR3 is CASSLAGAIEQYF. The CDR3 bases are TGTGCCAGCAGCTTGGCCGGGGCGATCGAGCAGTACTTC.

The gene calls are TRBV11-2 and TRBJ2-2; 9 nucleotides align to TRBD2. The CDR3 runs 15 residues. After removal of 6 bases from V and 2 bases from J, the junction contained 4 bases not matched to a gene. Germline CDR1 and CDR2: SGHAT and FQNNGV. The CDR3 bases are TGTGCCAGCAGATCACTAGCGGGTAACACCGGGGAGCTGTTTTTT. This codes for CASRSLAGNTGELFF. Full variable domain (rest looked up from reference TRBV11-2 and TRBJ2-2): EAGVAQSPRYKIIEKRQSVAFWCNPISGHATLYWYQQILGQGPKLLIQFQNNGVVDDSQLPKDRFSAERLKGVDSTLKIQPAKLEDSAVYLCASRSLAGNTGELFFGEGSRLTVL.

The genes are TRBV6-5 and TRBJ1-1; 7 nucleotides agree with TRBD1. The germline CDR1 and CDR2 sequences are MNHEY and SVGAGI. The trim removed 7 bases at V and 0 bases at J, leaving 8 bases unmatched. The CDR3 covers 15 residues. The CDR3 loop is CASTDRGQVNTEAFF. The DNA for the CDR3 is TGTGCCAGCACGGACCGCGGACAGGTGAACACTGAAGCTTTCTTT.

The V call is TRBV5-1, the J call TRBJ1-1; D gene ambiguous. Trimming removed 0 bases from V and 1 base from J, with 7 bases in between. The CDR3 is 14 residues long. The germline gives CDR1 SGHRS, CDR2 YFSETQ. The CDR3 protein is CASSLGLWNTEAFF. CDR3 coding DNA: TGCGCCAGCAGCTTGGGACTTTGGAACACTGAAGCTTTCTTT.

CDR3 sequence: CASALVAGGYHTEAFF. Here the CDR3 DNA reads TGTGCTAGTGCCCTGGTGGCAGGGGGCTACCACACTGAAGCTTTCTTT. The genes are TRBV12-5 and TRBJ1-1; 8 nucleotides match TRBD1. This CDR3 has 16 amino acids. J was trimmed by 3 bases and V by 7 bases; bases with no gene match: 13. Germline values: CDR1 LGHNT, CDR2 FRNRAP.

The chain recombines TRBV30 with TRBJ2-3; TRBD2 agrees at 9 bases. The CDR3 sequence is 15 residues long. Per germline, CDR1 GTSNPN and CDR2 SVGIG (reference sequence). Trimming took 1 base from V and 4 from J; bases not matched to a gene: 6. DNA of the CDR3: TGTGCCTGGAGTGAGGGACTAGCCGCGTCAGATACGCAGTATTTT. This encodes CAWSEGLAASDTQYF. The full variable domain, with the rest looked up from reference TRBV30 and TRBJ2-3, is SQTIHQWPATLVQPVGSPLSLECTVEGTSNPNLYWYRQAAGRGLQLLFYSVGIGQISSEVPQNLSASRPQDRQFILSSKKLLLSDSGFYLCAWSEGLAASDTQYFGPGTRLTVL.

The V gene is TRBV11-3, the J gene TRBJ2-7; the D gene is possibly TRBD1 (5 bases). Germline V gene sequence: CDR1 SGHNT, CDR2 YENEEA. V dropped 3 bases and J dropped 2 bases, with 17 bases sitting between them. CDR3 length: 16 amino acids. CDR3 residues: CASSFDSTRPPYEQYF. Here the CDR3 DNA reads TGTGCCAGCAGCTTTGACAGCACGCGCCCCCCCTACGAGCAGTACTTC.

The chain has TRBV10-2 and TRBJ1-2; no clear D. Trimming left V 0 bases short and J 5 bases short, with 4 bases between. The CDR3 totals 12 residues. Germline CDR1 WSHSY, CDR2 SAAADI. CDR3 in amino acids: CASSESGYGYTF. The CDR3 bases are TGCGCCAGCAGTGAGTCGGGGTATGGCTACACCTTC.

This sequence joins TRBV12-5 and TRBJ2-7; no reliable D call. The germline CDR1 and CDR2 sequences are LGHNT and FRNRAP. There are 13 residues in the CDR3. Trimming cost V 5 bases and J 0 bases, with 8 bases left between them. The CDR3 loop is CASGHTNSYEQYF. CDR3 DNA sequence: TGTGCTAGTGGTCATACAAACTCCTACGAGCAGTACTTC.